A single T cell receptor (beta chain) is shown here with its context. Generated by immunoSEQ multiplex PCR, the TCRdb table keeps only in-frame clones and is missing some. This sample carries roughly 180,000 clones, roughly 85% of them seen once, and the ten largest clones take roughly a tenth. The data are from a study of blood T cell repertoires in COVID-19. This receptor was taken from a woman of 80 years or more with active or convalescent COVID-19. The source material was peripheral blood.

The chain's CDR3 is CATSRDTPVIYGYTF. DNA of the CDR3: TGTGCCACCAGCAGAGATACCCCGGTTATCTATGGCTACACCTTC. The V gene is TRBV15, the J gene TRBJ1-2; D not resolved. V lost 0 bases, J lost 4 bases, and 12 bases lay in between. Germline V gene lookup returns CDR1 LNHNV and CDR2 YYDKDF (reference sequence). The CDR3 is 15 amino acids.